A selection of T cell receptor beta chains follows, all from one sample in a study of T cells in Graves' hyperthyroidism and ophthalmopathy. MiXCR, applied by TCRdb to the multiplex PCR reads, yields one record per CDR3 protein. This repertoire shows hundreds of thousands of distinct CDR3 sequences, about 15% found once; its top ten account for about 31%. The sequencing sample was made of blood. The source of these receptors is a woman aged 25 to 39 with Graves' hyperthyroidism. The CDR3 runs from the conserved cysteine through the conserved F or W. The D gene is left open where the match is weak. A clone size is listed for some rows: how often the clone was seen (once, few, many), or a class if it is expanded.

>few|TRBJ2-3|17|TRBV11-2|-
TGTGCCAGCAGCTCATATAAGGGGGGGCGGGGCACAGATACGCAGTATTTT
CASSSYKGGRGTDTQYF
>many|TRBJ2-5|12|TRBV20-1|-
TGCAGTGGCGCCGGGACCTCAGAGACCCAGTACTTC
CSGAGTSETQYF
>few|TRBJ2-3|19|TRBV3-1|TRBD2
TGTGCCAGCAGCCAAGATACCAGCGGGAGGGCCCGGGTCACAGATACGCAGTATTTT
CASSQDTSGRARVTDTQYF
>many|TRBJ2-1|14|TRBV2|-
TGTGCCAGCACCGGAGGGGCTTCCTACAATGAGCAGTTCTTC
CASTGGASYNEQFF
>few|TRBJ1-4|16|TRBV28|-
TGTGCCAGCAGTTTGCCATGGCTGAGGACTAATGAAAAACTGTTTTTT
CASSLPWLRTNEKLFF
>-|TRBJ2-2|17|TRBV27|-
TGTGCCAGCAGTTTAGGCCTTCTCCGGGGGGCGGGCGGGGAGCTGTTTTTT
CASSLGLLRGAGGELFF
>-|TRBJ2-2|20|TRBV27|TRBD2
TGTGCCAGCAGTTTATTCTCGGGGGGGTGGGGGCAGGGCAACACCGGGGAGCTGTTTTTT
CASSLFSGGWGQGNTGELFF
>many|TRBJ2-7|14|TRBV12-3/TRBV12-4|TRBD2
TGTGCCAGCAGCCCTAGCGGGGGGGGCGTGGAGCAGTACTTC
CASSPSGGGVEQYF
>-|TRBJ2-2|16|TRBV5-1|-
TGCGCCAGCAGCTTGGCACGGGGGAAGAACACCGGGGAGCTGTTTTTT
CASSLARGKNTGELFF
>many|TRBJ2-5|14|TRBV2|-
TGTGCCAGCACCAATCAATTAGCGGAAGAGACCCAGTACTTC
CASTNQLAEETQYF
>few|TRBJ1-4|17|TRBV4-1|-
TGCGCCAGCAGCCGCGATATAAGATACGGGATTTCTGAAAAACTGTTTTTT
CASSRDIRYGISEKLFF
>-|TRBJ2-6|15|TRBV27|-
TGTGCCAGCAGTTACCACGGCTCTGGGGCCAACGTCCTGACTTTC
CASSYHGSGANVLTF
>-|TRBJ2-1|15|TRBV14|-
TGTGCCAGCAGCCCCCGCGGGACACTTTACAATGAGCAGTTCTTC
CASSPRGTLYNEQFF
>few|TRBJ2-3|14|TRBV4-1|-
TGCGCCAGCAGCCAGGGTGAAGCCTGGGATACGCAGTATTTT
CASSQGEAWDTQYF
>few|TRBJ2-5|13|TRBV19|TRBD1
TGTGCCAGTAGTACCACAGGGGGAGAGACCCAGTACTTC
CASSTTGGETQYF
>-|TRBJ1-4|15|TRBV9|-
TGTGCCAGCAGCGTAGGTGCTAGGGGAAATGAAAAACTGTTTTTT
CASSVGARGNEKLFF
>few|TRBJ1-5|14|TRBV4-1|-
TGCGCCAGCAGCCAAGTTACAGGAGGGCAGCCCCAGCATTTT
CASSQVTGGQPQHF
>many|TRBJ2-1|14|TRBV15|-
TGTGCCACCAGCAGAGACCAGGGATACAATGAGCAGTTCTTC
CATSRDQGYNEQFF
>few|TRBJ2-1|13|TRBV25-1|-
TGTGCCAGCAGTGGGGTCTCAGCCATTGAGCAGTTCTTC
CASSGVSAIEQFF
>many|TRBJ1-5|15|TRBV2|-
TGTGCCAGCAACGTAGGACACCCTAGCAATCAGCCCCAGCATTTT
CASNVGHPSNQPQHF
>many|TRBJ2-7|12|TRBV7-8|-
TGTGCCAGCGGTCGGGACGCATACGAGCAGTACTTC
CASGRDAYEQYF
>many|TRBJ2-5|13|TRBV30|-
TGTGCCTGGAGTCGGTCTGGGGCAGAGACCCAGTACTTC
CAWSRSGAETQYF
>-|TRBJ2-1|17|TRBV6-2/TRBV6-3|TRBD2
TGTGCCAGCAGGCGGCCCAAAACTAGCGGGAGCTACAATGAGCAGTTCTTC
CASRRPKTSGSYNEQFF
>many|TRBJ2-3|18|TRBV20-1|TRBD1
TGCAGTGCTAGAGATCTCCTCACCGGGACAGGGATAATAGATACGCAGTATTTT
CSARDLLTGTGIIDTQYF
>-|TRBJ2-7|12|TRBV20-1|TRBD1
TGCAGTGCCCTGGGGACAGCGGACGAGCAGTACTTC
CSALGTADEQYF
>-|TRBJ1-1|16|TRBV11-2|-
TGTGCCAGCAGCTTAGCCGGGACATCGAGGAACACTGAAGCTTTCTTT
CASSLAGTSRNTEAFF
>few|TRBJ2-5|13|TRBV29-1|TRBD2
TGCAGTGGGGGGGATAAGTCGGGGGAGACCCAGTACTTC
CSGGDKSGETQYF
>few|TRBJ1-1|10|TRBV29-1|-
TGCAGCGTTGATGTGTGGGGAGCTTTCTTT
CSVDVWGAFF
>few|TRBJ1-1|15|TRBV7-7|TRBD1
TGTGCTAGCAGCAACAGGGGGAGTATGAACACTGAAGCTTTCTTT
CASSNRGSMNTEAFF
>few|TRBJ2-5|13|TRBV27|TRBD2
TGTGCCAGCAGCCTCACGGAACTAGCGGGGGAGTACTTC
CASSLTELAGEYF
>few|TRBJ2-7|16|TRBV19|TRBD2
TGTGCCAGTAGTAGGGCTCTAGCGGATGGCTCCTACGAGCAGTACTTC
CASSRALADGSYEQYF
>-|TRBJ1-5|16|TRBV19|-
TGTGCCAGTAGTGGCCACCAGGGAAATAGCAATCAGCCCCAGCATTTT
CASSGHQGNSNQPQHF
>many|TRBJ1-2|15|TRBV11-2|TRBD1
TGTGCCAGCAGCCCACTCGATCGGACAGGGCAAGGCTACACCTTC
CASSPLDRTGQGYTF
>many|TRBJ2-2|14|TRBV30|-
TGTGCCTTCCGGGGGAGCGCGAACACCGGGGAGCTGTTTTTT
CAFRGSANTGELFF
>-|TRBJ2-3|16|TRBV25-1|TRBD2
TGTGCCAGCAGTGATGTAGCGGGGACTAGCACAGATACGCAGTATTTT
CASSDVAGTSTDTQYF
>many|TRBJ2-1|15|TRBV28|-
TGTGCCAGCAGGCAAGACGGGGGCTCCTACAATGAGCAGTTCTTC
CASRQDGGSYNEQFF
>-|TRBJ2-1|13|TRBV7-9|-
TGTGCCAGCAGCTTTGCGGGCTACAATGAGCAGTTCTTC
CASSFAGYNEQFF
>many|TRBJ2-1|16|TRBV7-2|-
TGTGCCAGCAGCCCTCACAGGCAAAGCTCCTACAATGAGCAGTTCTTC
CASSPHRQSSYNEQFF
>-|TRBJ2-1|14|TRBV20-1|-
TGCAGTGCTAGAGACCCGAGGATGGGGAATGAGCAGTTCTTC
CSARDPRMGNEQFF
>-|TRBJ1-1|12|TRBV29-1|-
TGCAGCGTTGATGGGGCGGGCACTGAAGCTTTCTTT
CSVDGAGTEAFF
>-|TRBJ2-3|15|TRBV20-1|-
TGCAGTGCTAGAGATTGGCAGACTAGCACAGATACGCAGTATTTT
CSARDWQTSTDTQYF
>few|TRBJ2-1|15|TRBV10-1|TRBD1
TGCGCCAGCAGTGAGCCGGGACAGGGGTTCCATGAGCAGTTCTTC
CASSEPGQGFHEQFF
>-|TRBJ1-2|16|TRBV7-9|-
TGTGCCAGCAGCCTCGGACAGAGAGGAGTATGGAGAGGCTACACCTTC
CASSLGQRGVWRGYTF
>-|TRBJ2-7|15|TRBV20-1|-
TGCAGTGCTAGAGATTTTGGGGTCGAGGCCTACGAGCAGTACTTC
CSARDFGVEAYEQYF
>few|TRBJ2-1|14|TRBV10-3|TRBD2
TGTGCCATCAAAGGGACTAGCGGCGACAATGAGCAGTTCTTC
CAIKGTSGDNEQFF
>many|TRBJ2-7|16|TRBV15|-
TGTGCCACCAGCAGAGCCGGCGGGTTGGGCGGCTACGAGCAGTACTTC
CATSRAGGLGGYEQYF
>-|TRBJ2-7|16|TRBV10-3|-
TGTGCCATCAGTGAGTCGAAGGCGGGCCACCCCTACGAGCAGTACTTC
CAISESKAGHPYEQYF
>many|TRBJ1-2|14|TRBV3-1|-
TGTGCCAGCAGCGCGACGGACAACCCGGGGGGCTACACCTTC
CASSATDNPGGYTF
>few|TRBJ2-2|15|TRBV2|TRBD2
TGTGCCAGCAGAACGGGACTAGCAGAAGCAGGGGAGCTGTTTTTT
CASRTGLAEAGELFF
>-|TRBJ2-7|15|TRBV5-1|TRBD2
TGCGCCAGCAGCTTATTAGGCGGGAGGGCCGACGAGCAGTACTTC
CASSLLGGRADEQYF
>few|TRBJ2-1|16|TRBV24-1|TRBD2
TGTGCCACCAGTGACCCGGGACTAGCGGATAACAATGAGCAGTTCTTC
CATSDPGLADNNEQFF
>many|TRBJ1-6|16|TRBV7-2|TRBD1
TGTGCCAGCAGCTTAATCTCGGGACAGGCCAATTCACCCCTCCACTTT
CASSLISGQANSPLHF
>-|TRBJ1-1|13|TRBV19|-
TGTGCCAGTAGTCCAGGGAAAATCACTGAAGCTTTCTTT
CASSPGKITEAFF